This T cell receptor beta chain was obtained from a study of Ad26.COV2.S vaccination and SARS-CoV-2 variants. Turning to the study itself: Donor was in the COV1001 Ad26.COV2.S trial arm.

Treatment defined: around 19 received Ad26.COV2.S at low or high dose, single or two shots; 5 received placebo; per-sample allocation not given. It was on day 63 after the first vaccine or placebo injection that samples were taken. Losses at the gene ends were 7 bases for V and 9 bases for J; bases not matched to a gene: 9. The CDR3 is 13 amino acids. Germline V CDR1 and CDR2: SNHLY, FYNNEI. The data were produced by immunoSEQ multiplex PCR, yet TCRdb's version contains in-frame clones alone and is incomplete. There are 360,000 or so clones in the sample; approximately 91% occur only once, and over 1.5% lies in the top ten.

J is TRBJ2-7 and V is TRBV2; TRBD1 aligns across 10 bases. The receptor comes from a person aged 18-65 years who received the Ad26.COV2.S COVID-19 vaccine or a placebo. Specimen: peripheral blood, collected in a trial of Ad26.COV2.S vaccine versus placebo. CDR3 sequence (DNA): TGTGCCAGCAACCCGGGACAGGGGCCCGGGCAGTACTTC. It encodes CASNPGQGPGQYF.